Ten or more counts support the clone carrying this TCR beta chain. What it binds is unknown. This specimen comes from a study of T cell repertoires in cytomegalovirus infection. Study at large: Public TCR beta signatures marked donors with CMV infection and the matching HLA. The study's findings and limits: HLA-C-restricted CMV clonotypes gave the most frequent clonotype in two of eight donors. Accumulated public TCR beta family frequency recognized individuals carrying CMV together with the relevant HLA.

Germline V gives CDR1 LNHDA, CDR2 SQIVND (reference sequence). Trimming removed 6 bases from V and 0 bases from J, with 14 bases in between. The CDR3 runs 15 residues. Each CDR3 protein gets one entry after TCRdb re-called the reads with MiXCR. The sample has roughly 130,000 distinct CDR3 sequences, 8% to 9% seen once. The source is a human donor in good health (CMV status not recorded). Some clones in this sample may be carry-over from other donors' samples. The rearrangement links TRBV19 to TRBJ1-1; possible D gene TRBD1, 6 bases. Sequencing used PBMCs. This CDR3 is CASRQGNGVNTEAFF. The CDR3 region has the DNA TGTGCCAGTAGGCAGGGGAATGGGGTGAACACTGAAGCTTTCTTT. The whole variable domain, filled in from reference TRBV19 and TRBJ1-1, reads DGGITQSPKYLFRKEGQNVTLSCEQNLNHDAMYWYRQDPGQGLRLIYYSQIVNDFQKGDIAEGYSVSREKKESFPLTVTSAQKNPTAFYLCASRQGNGVNTEAFFGQGTRLTVV.